The clone carrying this T cell receptor (beta chain) was found a few times. Its antigen is unknown. The data stem from a study of cytomegalovirus exposure and HLA in healthy donors. General study findings and limits: Owing to their indistinguishability, certain V segments, notably TRBV6-2 and TRBV6-3, were excluded.

Primers for the PCR totalled 60 Vbeta and 13 Jbeta. TCRdb's table, derived via immunoSEQ multiplex PCR, lists solely in-frame clones and lacks some. The sample records about 170,000 clones, 77% being singletons. Losses at the gene ends were 5 bases for V and 6 bases for J; bases not matched to a gene: 6. The CDR3 contains 13 residues. Germline V CDR1 and CDR2: SSHAT, FNYEAQ (reference sequence). Sequencing was performed on PBMCs. This TCR was sampled from a woman in her thirties in good health and CMV-seropositive. J is TRBJ2-7 and V is TRBV7-7; 8 positions match TRBD1. CDR3 loop: CASSRDRQGEQYF. The DNA for the CDR3 is TGTGCCAGCAGCCGGGACAGGCAGGGCGAGCAGTACTTC.